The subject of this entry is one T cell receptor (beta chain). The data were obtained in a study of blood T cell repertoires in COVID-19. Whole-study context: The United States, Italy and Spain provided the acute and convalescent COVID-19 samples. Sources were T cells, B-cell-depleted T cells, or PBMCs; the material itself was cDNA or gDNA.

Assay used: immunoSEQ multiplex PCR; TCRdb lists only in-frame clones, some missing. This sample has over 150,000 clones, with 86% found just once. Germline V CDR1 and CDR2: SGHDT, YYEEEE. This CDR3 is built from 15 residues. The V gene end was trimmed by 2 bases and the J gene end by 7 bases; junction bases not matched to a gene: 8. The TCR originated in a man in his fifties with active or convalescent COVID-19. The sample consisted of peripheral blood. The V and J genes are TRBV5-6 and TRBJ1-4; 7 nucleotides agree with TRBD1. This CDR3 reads CASSFAGGPSEKLFF. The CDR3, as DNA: TGTGCCAGCAGCTTCGCAGGGGGTCCTAGTGAAAAACTGTTTTTT.